A single sample gave rise to the 27 T cell receptor beta chains below, sequenced in a study of shared clonotypes between healthy human individuals (dated by TCRdb to about 2020). Libraries were built with the immunoSEQ multiplex PCR assay. TCRdb provides this immuneACCESS table in a form limited to in-frame rearrangements. Some clones are lacking; in checked studies, under half of them reflect an unresolved V gene, and why the rest are absent is not known. The sample records about 1.1 million clones, approximately 80% of which are singletons. The ten largest clones capture approximately 0.5% of the sample. Sequencing used memory CD4+ T cells from PBMCs. The cell subset or site label, as the study defines it: CD45RA-negative fraction. The receptors derive from a man in his late teens or twenties in good health. Some clones in this sample may be carry-over from other donors' samples.

This clone has more than one count but fewer than ten. Other nucleotide sequences in the sample specify the same CDR3. The rearrangement uses TRBV2 and TRBJ1-1; D is ambiguous. CDR1 and CDR2 (germline): SNHLY, FYNNEI. Trimming pared 2 bases from V and 3 bases from J, leaving 7 bases between. This CDR3 region has 13 residues. CDR3 DNA sequence: TGTGCCAGCAGTGAAAGGAGGGACACTGAAGCTTTCTTT. Protein: CASSERRDTEAFF.

This chain links TRBV18 with TRBJ2-7; D is ambiguous. The V and J ends lost 3 bases and 5 bases respectively, with 8 bases between them. The germline V gene has CDR1 KGHSH and CDR2 LQKENI. This CDR3 comprises 12 residues. Here the CDR3 DNA reads TGTGCCAGCTCACCGCAGTCCCACGAGCAGTACTTC. As protein: CASSPQSHEQYF. Full variable domain (missing parts from reference TRBV18 and TRBJ2-7): NAGVMQNPRHLVRRRGQEARLRCSPMKGHSHVYWYRQLPEEGLKFMVYLQKENIIDESGMPKERFSAEFPKEGPSILRIQQVVRGDSAAYFCASSPQSHEQYFGPGTRLTVT.

The table lists this clone with a count of one. The chain carries TRBV7-2 and TRBJ1-4; 7 nucleotides align to TRBD1. The CDR3 has 17 residues. V dropped 1 base and J dropped 8; count of bases not matched to a gene: 13. In germline, CDR1 is SGHTA, CDR2 FQGNSA. The CDR3 bases are TGTGCCAGCAGCTTAGGACAGGGACGAGCTTCGGGAGAAAAACTGTTTTTT. It translates to CASSLGQGRASGEKLFF.

The chain carries TRBV20-1 and TRBJ2-1; a possible D gene is TRBD2 (5 bases). The CDR3 is 10 amino acids. Trimming cost V 5 bases and J 11 bases, with 10 bases left between them. The germline V gene has CDR1 DFQATT and CDR2 SNEGSKA (reference sequence). The CDR3 loop is CSAGRDKQFF. The CDR3 region has the DNA TGCAGTGCTGGCCGGGATAAGCAGTTCTTC.

The table lists this clone with a few counts. V and J are TRBV5-4 and TRBJ2-1, with TRBD2 identical over 13 bases. Trimming took 0 bases from V and 9 from J; bases not matched to a gene: 12. This CDR3 contains 18 residues. Germline CDR1 is SGHNT and CDR2 is YYREEE (reference sequence). CDR3 residues: CASSLAGKGLAGSGEQFF. CDR3 nucleotides: TGTGCCAGCAGCTTGGCCGGGAAGGGACTAGCGGGATCGGGTGAGCAGTTCTTC.

This chain uses TRBV7-8 with TRBJ2-5; the D gene is possibly TRBD2 (6 bases). V was pared by 0 bases and J by 5 bases, with 7 bases between. The CDR3 spans 13 residues. Germline V gene data show CDR1 as SGHVS and CDR2 as FQNEAQ. In DNA form, the CDR3 reads TGTGCCAGCAGCTTAGCTGGGGGGGAGACCCAGTACTTC. This gives the protein CASSLAGGETQYF. Full variable domain (rest looked up from reference TRBV7-8 and TRBJ2-5): GAGVSQSPRYKVAKRGQDVALRCDPISGHVSLFWYQQALGQGPEFLTYFQNEAQLDKSGLPSDRFFAERPEGSVSTLKIQRTQQEDSAVYLCASSLAGGETQYFGPGTRLLVL.

The V call is TRBV4-3, the J call TRBJ1-4, with TRBD1 as a possible D gene (6 bases). The ends were cut back, 0 bases at V and 5 bases at J, with 16 bases in the middle. The CDR3 spans 17 residues. In germline, CDR1 is LGHNA, CDR2 YSLEER. CDR3 DNA sequence: TGCGCCAGCAGCCAAGATTCCCGCCCAGGGACAAATGAAAAACTGTTTTTT. Protein product: CASSQDSRPGTNEKLFF.

V usage is TRBV2 and J usage is TRBJ1-1, with D unclear. The germline V gene encodes CDR1 SNHLY and CDR2 FYNNEI. CDR3 length: 13 amino acids. V lost 3 bases to trimming and J lost 4 bases, with 9 bases between them. For the CDR3, the DNA is TGTGCCAGCAGTGAGTCCAGACCCACTGAAGCTTTCTTT. Protein: CASSESRPTEAFF.

The genes are TRBV5-5 and TRBJ2-7; TRBD2 matches 8 bases. This CDR3 has 15 amino acids. V lost 3 bases, J lost 3 bases, and 8 bases stayed unmatched. Germline CDR1 is SGHKS and CDR2 is YYEKEE (reference sequence). CDR3 residues: CASSSGTRDYYEQYF. For the CDR3, the DNA is TGTGCCAGCAGCTCGGGGACTAGGGACTACTACGAGCAGTACTTC.

The J gene is TRBJ1-1, the V gene TRBV6-6; TRBD1 might be the D (5 bases). Germline loops: CDR1 MNHNY, CDR2 SVGAGI (reference sequence). V was shortened by 9 bases and J by 0 bases, with 8 bases between the two germline ends. The CDR3 is made up of 12 amino acids. The CDR3, as DNA: TGTGCCAGTGGAGGGGTGAACACTGAAGCTTTCTTT. It yields the protein CASGGVNTEAFF.

V is TRBV4-1 and J is TRBJ2-1, with TRBD2 identical over 10 bases. Per the germline V gene, CDR1 is MGHRA and CDR2 is YSYEKL. The CDR3 length is 17 residues. J was trimmed by 9 bases and V by 1 base; bases with no gene match: 12. In nucleotides, the CDR3 is TGCGCCAGCAGCCAAGGAGTTTGCCTAGCGGGAGTAGGTGAGCAGTTCTTC. Residues: CASSQGVCLAGVGEQFF.

This clone was seen a single time. The chain uses TRBV29-1 and TRBJ2-5, with 12 bases identical to TRBD2. This CDR3 has 14 amino acids. CDR1 is SQVTM, CDR2 ANQGSEA, per germline. V lost 4 bases and J lost 3; bases outside the gene matches: 3. The CDR3 DNA sequence: TGCAGCGTTGTGCGGACTAGCGGGAAAGAGACCCAGTACTTC. Translation gives CSVVRTSGKETQYF.

The chain recombines TRBV6-6 with TRBJ2-3; 8 nucleotides line up with TRBD1. J lost 1 base, V lost 6 bases, and 3 bases had no gene match. CDR1 and CDR2 (germline): MNHNY, SVGAGI (reference sequence). This CDR3 is 14 amino acids long. CDR3 loop: CASRLQGGTDTQYF. The CDR3 bases are TGTGCCAGCAGGCTACAGGGGGGCACAGATACGCAGTATTTT.

V gene TRBV28 combines with J gene TRBJ2-3; tentatively, D is TRBD1 or TRBD2 (6 bases each). The V gene's germline CDR1 is MDHEN and CDR2 SYDVKM. V dropped 8 bases and J dropped 4 bases, with 16 bases sitting between them. CDR3 length equals 14 residues. CDR3 residues: CASSRGGPPDTQYF. DNA of the CDR3: TGTGCCAGCTCGAGAGGGGGGCCCCCAGATACGCAGTATTTT.

V is TRBV6-1 and J is TRBJ1-2; D gene ambiguous. V was shortened by 7 bases and J by 2 bases, with 11 bases between the two germline ends. The CDR3 extends over 13 amino acids. Looked up from germline, CDR1 is MNHNS and CDR2 is SASEGT. CDR3 coding DNA: TGTGCCAGCATTTCGACGGCAAACTATGGCTACACCTTC. Translation: CASISTANYGYTF.

This rearrangement joins TRBV9 to TRBJ2-2; 9 nucleotides line up with TRBD1. The CDR3 spans 15 residues. Germline V CDR1 and CDR2: SGDLS, YYNGEE. Trimming cost V 4 bases and J 7 bases; bases outside gene matches: 8. The CDR3 is CASSLGTGLIGELFF. As DNA, the CDR3 is TGTGCCAGCAGCTTAGGGACAGGGTTGATCGGGGAGCTGTTTTTT.

This sequence joins TRBV2 and TRBJ2-2; D possibly corresponds to TRBD1 (5 bases). From germline, CDR1 is SNHLY and CDR2 FYNNEI. The germline V and J ends were trimmed by 6 bases and 8 bases, with 10 bases remaining between them. The CDR3 runs 12 residues. CDR3 loop: CASRDSRGELFF. The CDR3 region has the DNA TGTGCCAGCAGAGACAGTAGGGGGGAGCTGTTTTTT.

As to this clone: Other DNA sequences in this specimen translate into the identical CDR3. In DNA form, the CDR3 reads TGTGCTAGTGGTTTGGGAGCGAACACTGAAGCTTTCTTT. As protein: CASGLGANTEAFF. V is TRBV12-5 and J is TRBJ1-1, with unresolved D. The germline V gene has CDR1 LGHNT and CDR2 FRNRAP. Trimming stripped 1 base from V and 1 base from J, with 4 bases between. The CDR3 is 13 amino acids.

The rearrangement uses TRBV4-2 and TRBJ2-7; 7 bases agree with TRBD2. The V and J ends lost 4 bases and 3 bases, in that order; junction bases with no gene match: 6. CDR3 length: 14 residues. CDR1 is LGHNA and CDR2 is YNFKEQ in the germline V gene. The CDR3 coding sequence is TGTGCCAGCAGCCGAGAAACTAGCGTCTACGAGCAGTACTTC. Translation gives CASSRETSVYEQYF.

This clone has just one count. The chain carries TRBV11-2 and TRBJ2-1; no reliable D call. CDR3 length: 12 amino acids. Germline V CDR1 and CDR2: SGHAT, FQNNGV. Trimming shortened V by 5 bases and J by 2 bases, and 4 bases separated the two germline ends. CDR3 region: CASSETYNEQFF. In DNA form, the CDR3 reads TGTGCCAGCAGCGAAACCTACAATGAGCAGTTCTTC.

The J gene is TRBJ1-1, the V gene TRBV9, with D perhaps matching TRBD1 (6 bases). From germline, CDR1 is SGDLS and CDR2 YYNGEE. There are 15 residues in the CDR3. V dropped 3 bases and J dropped 1 base, with 13 bases sitting between them. CDR3 loop: CASSGTGTPNTEAFF. In nucleotides, the CDR3 is TGTGCCAGCAGCGGCACCGGGACACCGAACACTGAAGCTTTCTTT. The full variable domain, in which reference TRBV9 and TRBJ1-1 provide the parts outside the CDR3, is DSGVTQTPKHLITATGQRVTLRCSPRSGDLSVYWYQQSLDQGLQFLIQYYNGEERAKGNILERFSAQQFPDLHSELNLSSLELGDSALYFCASSGTGTPNTEAFFGQGTRLTVV.

The chain links TRBV15 to TRBJ2-7; the match to TRBD1 covers 11 bases. After removal of 9 bases from V and 2 bases from J, the junction contained 3 bases not matched to a gene. The CDR3 loop spans 13 amino acids. Germline CDR1 and CDR2: LNHNV and YYDKDF (reference sequence). In nucleotides, the CDR3 is TGTGCCACTATGGGACAGGGGGCCTACGAGCAGTACTTC. Residues: CATMGQGAYEQYF.

Note on this clone: This same CDR3 is encoded by further DNA sequences in the sample. The rearrangement joins TRBV5-1 to TRBJ2-5; no clear D gene. Germline loops: CDR1 SGHRS, CDR2 YFSETQ. CDR3 length: 12 amino acids. The V and J ends lost 4 bases and 0 bases respectively, with 4 bases between them. CDR3 amino acids: CASSPNQETQYF. In DNA form, the CDR3 reads TGCGCCAGCAGCCCCAACCAAGAGACCCAGTACTTC.

This rearrangement joins TRBV2 to TRBJ2-2; 9 bases match TRBD1. V trimming: 5 bases; J trimming: 5 bases; junction bases outside the gene matches: 6. CDR3 size: 15 residues. The germline CDR1 and CDR2 sequences are SNHLY and FYNNEI. The CDR3 here is CASSSQGARTGELFF. CDR3 in DNA: TGTGCCAGCAGTTCACAGGGGGCGCGGACCGGGGAGCTGTTTTTT.

The genes are TRBV6-4 and TRBJ2-7; 8 nucleotides agree with TRBD2. CDR1 and CDR2 (germline): MRHNA, SNTAGT. V was pared by 2 bases and J by 4 bases, with 10 bases of the junction left unmatched. There are 16 residues in the CDR3. This CDR3 is CASSDVERETRYEQYF. The DNA for the CDR3 is TGTGCCAGCAGTGACGTAGAGCGGGAGACCCGTTACGAGCAGTACTTC.

The V and J genes are TRBV7-3 and TRBJ2-5; D remains ambiguous. The CDR3 totals 13 residues. Looked up from germline, CDR1 is SGHTA and CDR2 is FQGTGA. Trimming left V 5 bases short and J 1 base short, with 8 bases between. As DNA, the CDR3 is TGTGCCAGCAGCCCCAGGATCCAAGAGACCCAGTACTTC. This sequence encodes CASSPRIQETQYF. Looking up the rest from reference TRBV7-3 and TRBJ2-5 gives the full variable domain: GAGVSQTPSNKVTEKGKYVELRCDPISGHTALYWYRQSLGQGPEFLIYFQGTGAADDSGLPNDRFFAVRPEGSVSTLKIQRTERGDSAVYLCASSPRIQETQYFGPGTRLLVL.

The chain combines TRBV5-4 with TRBJ1-1; TRBD1 aligns across 7 bases. The V gene end was trimmed by 6 bases and the J gene end by 0 bases; junction bases not matched to a gene: 8. The CDR3 has 15 amino acids. Looked up from germline, CDR1 is SGHNT and CDR2 is YYREEE (reference sequence). The CDR3 sequence: CASKPAGGLNTEAFF. CDR3 DNA sequence: TGTGCCAGCAAACCCGCAGGGGGGTTGAACACTGAAGCTTTCTTT.